This is a list of T cell receptor beta chains from one sample in a study of blood T cells in healthy people across ages. Via MiXCR, TCRdb re-called the 5' RACE reads, giving one row per CDR3 protein. Among 650,000 to 950,000 distinct CDR3 sequences, around two fifths were seen once, and the ten largest hold approximately 19%. Sequencing was done on a sample of blood. The receptors here all came from a man aged 55-75 years in good health. CDR3s include the opening cysteine and the closing phenylalanine or tryptophan. Fields, in order: V gene, J gene, D gene, clone size, CDR3 length, CDR3 DNA, CDR3 protein. A D gene is named only where the DNA matches it firmly. A row's size may be missing; if present it is once, few, many or a size class.

V: TRBV21-1
J: TRBJ2-1
D: -
size: -
length: 16
DNA: TGTGCCAGCAGCAAAGTCTCCGACAGGGGGTCCTACGAGCAGTTCTTC
CDR3: CASSKVSDRGSYEQFF

V: TRBV5-5
J: TRBJ1-4
D: -
size: -
length: 15
DNA: TGTGCCAGCAGCTTGACGACAGTCCATAATGAAAAACTGTTTTTT
CDR3: CASSLTTVHNEKLFF

V: TRBV6-2/TRBV6-3
J: TRBJ2-3
D: TRBD1
size: -
length: 14
DNA: TGTGCCAGCAGTTACCTGACAGGGGCAGATACGCAGTATTTT
CDR3: CASSYLTGADTQYF

V: TRBV4-3
J: TRBJ1-1
D: TRBD1
size: -
length: 18
DNA: TGCGCCAGCAGCCAAGATCTTGGACAGGGCAGGCTGAACACTGAAGCTTTCTTT
CDR3: CASSQDLGQGRLNTEAFF

V: TRBV7-8
J: TRBJ2-5
D: -
size: few
length: 17
DNA: TGTGCCAGCAGCTTAGCCTCTTTGATGAGCACCCAAGAGACCCAGTACTTC
CDR3: CASSLASLMSTQETQYF

V: TRBV11-2
J: TRBJ1-1
D: -
size: -
length: 16
DNA: TGTGCCAGCAGCTCGGCCGGGACCTCTTATAGCACTGAAGCTTTCTTT
CDR3: CASSSAGTSYSTEAFF

V: TRBV4-1
J: TRBJ1-2
D: -
size: many
length: 16
DNA: TGCGCCAGCAGCCAAGAGAGCTACAGGGTAGAGCGCGGCTACACCTTC
CDR3: CASSQESYRVERGYTF

V: TRBV4-3
J: TRBJ2-3
D: -
size: -
length: 13
DNA: TGCGCCAGCAGTAGGTGGCACACAGATACGCAGTATTTT
CDR3: CASSRWHTDTQYF

V: TRBV7-2
J: TRBJ2-5
D: TRBD2
size: many
length: 13
DNA: TGTGCCAGCAGCCGTGGACTAGCGGAGACCCAGTACTTC
CDR3: CASSRGLAETQYF

V: TRBV28
J: TRBJ2-6
D: TRBD1
size: few
length: 21
DNA: TGTGCCAGCAGTCTCGGGACGATATCGGGACAGGGCGCTTTTGGGGCCAACGTCCTGACTTTC
CDR3: CASSLGTISGQGAFGANVLTF

V: TRBV20-1
J: TRBJ1-2
D: -
size: -
length: 12
DNA: TGCAGTGCTAGAGATCCGGGTGACGGCTACACCTTC
CDR3: CSARDPGDGYTF

V: TRBV27
J: TRBJ2-7
D: TRBD1
size: -
length: 17
DNA: TGTGCCAGCAGTTTCTCGGCCATGTGGGACAGACCCTACGAGCAGTACTTC
CDR3: CASSFSAMWDRPYEQYF

V: TRBV9
J: TRBJ2-3
D: -
size: -
length: 14
DNA: TGTGCCAGCAGCGTAGGAAGGGATGGAGATACGCAGTATTTT
CDR3: CASSVGRDGDTQYF

V: TRBV20-1
J: TRBJ1-5
D: -
size: -
length: 12
DNA: TGCAGTGCTAGGCCAGGGGATCAGCCCCAGCATTTT
CDR3: CSARPGDQPQHF

V: TRBV6-2/TRBV6-3
J: TRBJ2-7
D: -
size: few
length: 13
DNA: TGTGCCAGCAGTTATATGGGTCCCTACGAGCAGTACTTC
CDR3: CASSYMGPYEQYF

V: TRBV29-1
J: TRBJ2-7
D: -
size: -
length: 13
DNA: TGCAGCGTTGGTGGGACGGCATTCTACGAGCAGTACTTC
CDR3: CSVGGTAFYEQYF

V: TRBV12-3/TRBV12-4
J: TRBJ2-5
D: -
size: -
length: 13
DNA: TGTGCCAGCAGGTCCCCAAGGGGAAGGGTGCAGTACTTC
CDR3: CASRSPRGRVQYF

V: TRBV20-1
J: TRBJ1-6
D: TRBD1
size: -
length: 15
DNA: TGCAGTGCTAGGGCCCCCGGGACAGGGAATTCACCCCTCCACTTT
CDR3: CSARAPGTGNSPLHF

V: TRBV28
J: TRBJ1-4
D: TRBD1
size: -
length: 15
DNA: TGTGCCAGCAGTGTGCCGGGACAGGGGCTAGGGAAACTGTTTTTT
CDR3: CASSVPGQGLGKLFF

V: TRBV14
J: TRBJ1-1
D: -
size: few
length: 14
DNA: TGTGCCAGCAGCCAAGAATCAGGAGTAACTGAAGCTTTCTTT
CDR3: CASSQESGVTEAFF

V: TRBV7-8
J: TRBJ2-3
D: TRBD2
size: few
length: 22
DNA: TGTGCCAGCAGTAACTTAGTGGGGTATATTGGGACTAGCGGCTATAGCACAGATACGCAGTATTTT
CDR3: CASSNLVGYIGTSGYSTDTQYF

V: TRBV12-5
J: TRBJ2-7
D: TRBD1
size: -
length: 16
DNA: TGTGCTAGTGGTTTGGTTGACAGGGGATTTCGGTACGAGCAGTACTTC
CDR3: CASGLVDRGFRYEQYF

V: TRBV27
J: TRBJ2-4
D: TRBD2
size: few
length: 18
DNA: TGTGCCAGCAGTCCTCAGGGAGGGTCCATCTTAGCCAAAAACATTCAGTACTTC
CDR3: CASSPQGGSILAKNIQYF

V: TRBV7-2
J: TRBJ2-7
D: -
size: many
length: 15
DNA: TGTGCCAGCAGCTTACGGCAGGGACCTACCTACGAGCAGTACTTC
CDR3: CASSLRQGPTYEQYF

V: TRBV7-2
J: TRBJ2-1
D: -
size: many
length: 13
DNA: TGTGCCAGCAGCTACAACAGGGACAATGAGCAGTTCTTC
CDR3: CASSYNRDNEQFF

V: TRBV20-1
J: TRBJ1-5
D: -
size: -
length: 15
DNA: TGCAGTGCTAGAGAGGGCGGCCATAGCAATCAGCCCCAGCATTTT
CDR3: CSAREGGHSNQPQHF

V: TRBV2
J: TRBJ2-5
D: -
size: -
length: 13
DNA: TGTGCCAGCAGTGGGCAGGGGATCAATGAGCAGTACTTC
CDR3: CASSGQGINEQYF

V: TRBV2
J: TRBJ1-1
D: TRBD1
size: -
length: 13
DNA: TGTGCCAGCACTTCCAGGGGGCGCACTGAAGCTTTCTTT
CDR3: CASTSRGRTEAFF

V: TRBV28
J: TRBJ1-2
D: TRBD1
size: -
length: 15
DNA: TGTGCCAGCAGTTTGCCTTACAGGGGCGGAAATGGCTACACCTTC
CDR3: CASSLPYRGGNGYTF

V: TRBV11-1
J: TRBJ1-1
D: -
size: once
length: 16
DNA: TGTGCCAGCAGCTTAAATCTCGGTTTCAGGAACACTGAAGCTTTCTTT
CDR3: CASSLNLGFRNTEAFF

V: TRBV7-2
J: TRBJ2-5
D: TRBD1
size: few
length: 15
DNA: TGTGCCAGCAGCTTAGGACAGGGTCGGCAAGAGACCCAGTACTTC
CDR3: CASSLGQGRQETQYF

V: TRBV15
J: TRBJ1-2
D: -
size: -
length: 15
DNA: TGTGCCACCAGCAGCGCCGAAAAGGGAAACTATGGCTACACCTTC
CDR3: CATSSAEKGNYGYTF

V: TRBV24-1
J: TRBJ1-2
D: -
size: -
length: 14
DNA: TGTGCCACCAGTGATTCCGGGACGGAGTATGGCTACACCTTC
CDR3: CATSDSGTEYGYTF

V: TRBV12-3/TRBV12-4
J: TRBJ2-1
D: TRBD1
size: many
length: 16
DNA: TGTGCCAGCAGTTACCCCCGGGACAGGGGAGGGAATGAGCAGTTCTTC
CDR3: CASSYPRDRGGNEQFF

V: TRBV29-1
J: TRBJ2-7
D: -
size: -
length: 12
DNA: TGCAGTGTTGGACAGAATACCTACGAGCAGTACTTC
CDR3: CSVGQNTYEQYF

V: TRBV9
J: TRBJ2-5
D: -
size: few
length: 14
DNA: TGTGCCAGCAGCGTCGGCGGGGCTTGGGAGACCCAGTACTTC
CDR3: CASSVGGAWETQYF

V: TRBV11-2
J: TRBJ2-1
D: -
size: -
length: 18
DNA: TGTGCCAGCAGCCTTACCGTCGGAGGGGGGGCCACCTACAATGAGCAGTTCTTC
CDR3: CASSLTVGGGATYNEQFF

V: TRBV7-6
J: TRBJ2-7
D: -
size: -
length: 14
DNA: TGTGCCAGCAGCGTAGTGCCAGAGTCCTGCGAGCAGTACTTC
CDR3: CASSVVPESCEQYF

V: TRBV7-3
J: TRBJ2-2
D: TRBD1
size: -
length: 13
DNA: TGTGCCAGCAGCGCTGACAGGGGTGGGGAGCTGTTTTTT
CDR3: CASSADRGGELFF

V: TRBV7-6
J: TRBJ2-7
D: -
size: few
length: 14
DNA: TGTGCCAGCAGCTTAGAGGTTGTCTCCTACGAGCAGTACTTC
CDR3: CASSLEVVSYEQYF

V: TRBV11-2
J: TRBJ2-6
D: TRBD1
size: many
length: 16
DNA: TGTGCCAGCAGCGGACAGGGACCCTCTGGGGCCAACGTCCTGACTTTC
CDR3: CASSGQGPSGANVLTF

V: TRBV10-3
J: TRBJ2-1
D: -
size: -
length: 14
DNA: TGTGCCATCAGAAAAGAGGGGTTTAGCAATGAGCAGTTCTTC
CDR3: CAIRKEGFSNEQFF

V: TRBV15
J: TRBJ1-5
D: -
size: -
length: 17
DNA: TGTGCCACCAGCACTCGCCCGGGGGCCTCGGGCATTCAGCCCCAGCATTTT
CDR3: CATSTRPGASGIQPQHF